The source of this T cell receptor beta chain is a study of blood T cell repertoires in COVID-19. About the study: From the United States, Italy and Spain came samples of acute and convalescent COVID-19.

Here immunoSEQ multiplex PCR was the method, and the copy in TCRdb shows in-frame clones only, minus some. In the table there are 200,000 to 250,000 clones, 70% to 90% of which are singletons. Sequencing was done on a sample of peripheral blood. The clonotype comes from a man aged 40-55 years with acute or convalescent COVID-19.

CDR3 sequence (DNA): TGTGCCTGGGGGCGGGACAGGCTCTACGAGCAGTACTTC. Residues: CAWGRDRLYEQYF. V and J are TRBV30 and TRBJ2-7; 8 bases are a match to TRBD1. This CDR3 spans 13 amino acids. Germline assignment: CDR1 GTSNPN and CDR2 SVGIG (reference sequence). V was pared by 5 bases and J by 3 bases, with 6 bases of the junction left unmatched.